These 27 T cell receptor beta chains came from one sample sequenced in a study of blood T cell repertoires in COVID-19. Method: immunoSEQ multiplex PCR; TCRdb's copy keeps in-frame clones and lacks some. The sample holds 100,000 to 150,000 clones, 70% to 75% seen once. Sequencing input: peripheral blood. The receptor source for this set is an elderly man with COVID-19, enrolled during active disease.

The CDR3 protein is CSVTVAGGYQETQYF. DNA for the CDR3: TGCAGCGTTACGGTAGCGGGAGGGTATCAAGAGACCCAGTACTTC. The chain links TRBV29-1 to TRBJ2-5, with 11 bases aligning to TRBD2. The CDR3 covers 15 residues. Germline CDR1 reads SQVTM; CDR2 reads ANQGSEA. Trimming took 5 bases from V and 2 from J; bases not matched to a gene: 7.

The chain has TRBV2 and TRBJ2-3; possible D gene TRBD1, 6 bases. CDR3 length: 12 residues. Trimming cost V 4 bases and J 7 bases, with 9 bases left between them. Germline V lookup: CDR1 SNHLY, CDR2 FYNNEI. The CDR3 coding sequence is TGTGCCAGCAGTGGGGACACCAATACGCAGTATTTT. The encoded protein is CASSGDTNTQYF.

The J gene is TRBJ1-1, the V gene TRBV7-9; 7 bases line up with TRBD1. Losses at the gene ends were 3 bases for V and 1 base for J; bases not matched to a gene: 2. CDR1 is SEHNR and CDR2 is FQNEAQ in the germline V gene (reference sequence). The CDR3 has 14 residues. CDR3 coding DNA: TGTGCCAGCAGCTTTGGACAGGCGAACACTGAAGCTTTCTTT. Translated, it gives CASSFGQANTEAFF. Using reference TRBV7-9 and TRBJ1-1 for the parts outside the CDR3, the full variable domain is DTGVSQNPRHKITKRGQNVTFRCDPISEHNRLYWYRQTLGQGPEFLTYFQNEAQLEKSRLLSDRFSAERPKGSFSTLEIQRTEQGDSAMYLCASSFGQANTEAFFGQGTRLTVV.

Here the CDR3 reads CAISGGLAGPSSYNEQFF. DNA for the CDR3: TGTGCCATCAGTGGGGGACTAGCGGGACCTAGCTCCTACAATGAGCAGTTCTTC. The genes are TRBV10-3 and TRBJ2-1, with TRBD2 identical over 13 bases. V dropped 4 bases and J dropped 0; count of bases not matched to a gene: 6. Germline values: CDR1 ENHRY, CDR2 SYGVKD. CDR3 size: 18 residues.

The chain recombines TRBV6-5 with TRBJ1-5; 8 bases are a match to TRBD1. The ends lost 4 bases at V and 3 bases at J; junction bases unmatched: 5. There are 15 residues in the CDR3. CDR1 and CDR2 (germline): MNHEY, SVGAGI. CDR3 in amino acids: CASSSDRGVNQPQHF. CDR3 bases: TGTGCCAGCAGTTCAGACAGGGGCGTCAATCAGCCCCAGCATTTT.

The V and J genes are TRBV5-1 and TRBJ2-1, with 7 bases identical to TRBD2. The CDR3 is 13 amino acids. The V and J ends lost 2 bases and 8 bases, in that order; junction bases with no gene match: 4. Looked up from germline, CDR1 is SGHRS and CDR2 is YFSETQ. The CDR3 DNA is TGCGCCAGCAGCTTACTAGCGCTCGATGAGCAGTTCTTC. This gives the protein CASSLLALDEQFF.

This clone was seen more than once but under ten times. This chain links TRBV28 with TRBJ1-5; D is perhaps TRBD1 (5 bases). Germline CDR1 is MDHEN and CDR2 is SYDVKM. This CDR3 is 14 amino acids long. V shed 6 bases and J shed 4 bases, with 13 bases lying between them. The CDR3, as DNA: TGTGCCAGCAGCACGCGGGGCCCGAATCAGCCCCAGCATTTT. Protein product: CASSTRGPNQPQHF.

This clone was seen a handful of times. The chain couples TRBV11-2 to TRBJ2-7, with 7 bases that match TRBD1. The CDR3 totals 14 residues. The ends lost 4 bases at V and 4 bases at J; junction bases unmatched: 7. Germline lookup yields CDR1 SGHAT and CDR2 FQNNGV. The CDR3 nucleotides are TGTGCCAGCAGCTCGACAGGGTACATATACGAGCAGTACTTC. Its translation is CASSSTGYIYEQYF.

This sequence joins TRBV29-1 and TRBJ1-2, with TRBD1 matching over 9 bases. V lost 6 bases, J lost 4 bases, and 6 bases stayed unmatched. The CDR3 runs 13 residues. Germline CDR1 reads SQVTM; CDR2 reads ANQGSEA. This CDR3 reads CSVPDRGIYGYTF. As DNA, the CDR3 is TGCAGCGTCCCGGACAGGGGCATCTATGGCTACACCTTC. Supplemented by reference TRBV29-1 and TRBJ1-2, the full variable domain reads SAVISQKPSRDICQRGTSLTIQCQVDSQVTMMFWYRQQPGQSLTLIATANQGSEATYESGFVIDKFPISRPNLTFSTLTVSNMSPEDSSIYLCSVPDRGIYGYTFGSGTRLTVV.

This rearrangement joins TRBV19 to TRBJ2-3, with a weak D call TRBD1 (6 bases). The CDR3 covers 15 residues. Looked up from germline, CDR1 is LNHDA and CDR2 is SQIVND (reference sequence). V was pared by 7 bases and J by 2 bases, with 16 bases between. CDR3 residues: CASNPLGQHTDTQYF. The CDR3 DNA follows: TGTGCCAGTAACCCGCTCGGACAGCACACAGATACGCAGTATTTT. Based on the CDR3 plus reference TRBV19 and TRBJ2-3, the full variable domain is DGGITQSPKYLFRKEGQNVTLSCEQNLNHDAMYWYRQDPGQGLRLIYYSQIVNDFQKGDIAEGYSVSREKKESFPLTVTSAQKNPTAFYLCASNPLGQHTDTQYFGPGTRLTVL.

The rearrangement uses TRBV2 and TRBJ2-7, with 7 bases matching TRBD1. Germline V gene data show CDR1 as SNHLY and CDR2 as FYNNEI. Unmatched junction bases numbered 6, after V lost 5 bases and J lost 8 bases. The CDR3 extends over 12 amino acids. The CDR3 region is CASSIDRVKQYF. The DNA of the CDR3 is TGTGCCAGCAGTATCGACAGGGTAAAGCAGTACTTC.

This sequence joins TRBV7-8 and TRBJ2-5, with D tentatively TRBD2 (6 bases). V was cut by 2 bases and J by 2 bases, with 15 bases left in between. CDR1 SGHVS and CDR2 FQNEAQ come from the germline V gene. The CDR3 loop spans 16 amino acids. For the CDR3, the DNA is TGTGCCAGCAGCTTATGGGTTAGCGGAAGTCAAGAGACCCAGTACTTC. Its translation: CASSLWVSGSQETQYF. Filled out from reference TRBV7-8 and TRBJ2-5, the complete variable domain reads GAGVSQSPRYKVAKRGQDVALRCDPISGHVSLFWYQQALGQGPEFLTYFQNEAQLDKSGLPSDRFFAERPEGSVSTLKIQRTQQEDSAVYLCASSLWVSGSQETQYFGPGTRLLVL.

The V gene is TRBV6-1, the J gene TRBJ2-1; a possible D gene is TRBD1 (5 bases). The germline gives CDR1 MNHNS, CDR2 SASEGT. The CDR3 covers 16 residues. The V end was cut by 5 bases, the J end by 2 bases, with 16 bases between. The CDR3 region has the DNA TGTGCCAGCAGTCAAGGGGCCCGCCAAACCTACAATGAGCAGTTCTTC. Protein product: CASSQGARQTYNEQFF.

The chain combines TRBV29-1 with TRBJ1-2; the match to TRBD1 covers 8 bases. The CDR3 has 12 residues. Germline lookup yields CDR1 SQVTM and CDR2 ANQGSEA. Trimming at V came to 3 bases and at J to 8 bases, leaving 5 bases not matched to a gene. CDR3 loop: CSVDDTGGGYTF. DNA of the CDR3: TGCAGCGTTGATGATACAGGGGGGGGCTACACCTTC.

The V gene is TRBV18, the J gene TRBJ2-3, with 8 positions matching TRBD2. The CDR3 has 14 amino acids. J lost 6 bases, V lost 6 bases, and 8 bases had no gene match. CDR1 and CDR2 (germline): KGHSH, LQKENI. CDR3 loop: CASSLSGMADTQYF. The DNA of the CDR3 is TGTGCCAGCTCTCTTAGCGGGATGGCCGATACGCAGTATTTT.

This rearrangement joins TRBV4-2 to TRBJ2-5, with a weak D call TRBD2 (5 bases). The CDR3 covers 16 residues. The V and J ends lost 0 bases and 2 bases respectively, with 13 bases between them. Per germline, CDR1 LGHNA and CDR2 YNFKEQ. Written as DNA, the CDR3 is TGTGCCAGCAGCCAAGACCCCACTAGTCGGCAAGAGACCCAGTACTTC. Its protein is CASSQDPTSRQETQYF.

This chain joins TRBV5-1 and TRBJ2-7; TRBD1 matches at 12 bases. Losses at the gene ends were 4 bases for V and 7 bases for J; bases not matched to a gene: 6. Germline V gene sequence: CDR1 SGHRS, CDR2 YFSETQ. The CDR3 runs to 14 residues. For the CDR3, the DNA is TGCGCCAGCAGCCCTGGGACAGGGGGCTTAGAGCAGTACTTC. It yields the protein CASSPGTGGLEQYF.

This clone was picked up a small number of times. The chain uses TRBV5-6 and TRBJ2-5; TRBD2 matches at 12 bases. The CDR3 covers 15 residues. The ends lost 4 bases at V and 1 base at J; junction bases unmatched: 2. CDR1 is SGHDT, CDR2 YYEEEE, per germline. CDR3 coding DNA: TGTGCCAGCAGCCTAGCGGGAGGGGGCCAAGAGACCCAGTACTTC. It yields the protein CASSLAGGGQETQYF.

The chain employs TRBV7-9 and TRBJ2-2; possibly TRBD2 for D (5 bases). CDR1 SEHNR and CDR2 FQNEAQ come from the germline V gene (reference sequence). V gave up 3 bases and J gave up 5 bases, with 13 bases separating them. This CDR3 spans 15 amino acids. For the CDR3, the DNA is TGTGCCAGCAGCTTGGACTGGACGTATACCGGGGAGCTGTTTTTT. Translating gives CASSLDWTYTGELFF.

The V call is TRBV21-1, the J call TRBJ1-4; no DNA check was done on the table's D call, TRBD1. TRBV21-1 is labeled a pseudogene. This CDR3 comprises 16 residues. The CDR3 region is CASSPYDRGHGQKLFF. In DNA, the CDR3 is TGTGCCAGCAGCCCCTATGACAGGGGGCATGGCCAAAAACTGTTTTTT.

Here the CDR3 reads CASSSTGTGFNGYTF. The DNA of the CDR3 is TGTGCCAGCAGTTCCACCGGGACAGGGTTTAATGGCTACACCTTC. The chain combines TRBV6-5 with TRBJ1-2, with 9 bases aligning to TRBD1. Trimming removed 4 bases from V and 6 bases from J; junction bases left unmatched: 9. This CDR3 comprises 15 residues. Germline lookup yields CDR1 MNHEY and CDR2 SVGAGI.

The chain is built from TRBV6-5 and TRBJ1-2; maybe TRBD1 (5 bases). This CDR3 has 13 residues. The V end lost 10 bases, the J end lost 3 bases, and 15 bases lay between the germline ends. Germline V lookup: CDR1 MNHEY, CDR2 SVGAGI. The CDR3 nucleotides read TGTGCCACCCGTATGACAGTAGACTATGGCTACACCTTC. Translation gives CATRMTVDYGYTF.

CDR3 DNA sequence: TGTGCCAGCAGGACAACCGGGACTAGCGGGACCTACGAGCAGTACTTC. Amino acid sequence: CASRTTGTSGTYEQYF. The chain uses TRBV28 and TRBJ2-7, with 13 bases that match TRBD2. This CDR3 has 16 amino acids. Per germline, CDR1 MDHEN and CDR2 SYDVKM. The junction had 7 bases not matched to a gene; V was cut back by 6 bases and J by 2 bases.

The CDR3 coding sequence is TGTGCCAGCAGCGTAGCGGGAGCTTCCTACAATGAGCAGTTCTTC. It yields the protein CASSVAGASYNEQFF. V is TRBV9 and J is TRBJ2-1; perhaps TRBD2 as D (6 bases). V was cut by 0 bases and J by 1 base, with 8 bases left in between. The CDR3 covers 15 residues. Germline-derived CDR1 and CDR2 are SGDLS and YYNGEE.

The V gene is TRBV7-3, the J gene TRBJ2-1; a possible D gene is TRBD1 (6 bases). V was trimmed by 2 bases and J by 5 bases, leaving 13 bases between them. Germline V CDR1 and CDR2: SGHTA, FQGTGA. The CDR3 sequence is 15 residues long. The CDR3 DNA reads as TGTGCCAGCAGCTTATGGAGCAGGGGAAACAATGAGCAGTTCTTC. Protein product: CASSLWSRGNNEQFF. The full variable domain, rest sourced from reference TRBV7-3 and TRBJ2-1, is GAGVSQTPSNKVTEKGKYVELRCDPISGHTALYWYRQSLGQGPEFLIYFQGTGAADDSGLPNDRFFAVRPEGSVSTLKIQRTERGDSAVYLCASSLWSRGNNEQFFGPGTRLTVL.

The chain links TRBV18 to TRBJ1-5; TRBD1 might be the D (6 bases). Germline V gene sequence: CDR1 KGHSH, CDR2 LQKENI. V was shortened by 3 bases and J by 5 bases, with 14 bases between the two germline ends. This CDR3 is 15 amino acids long. The CDR3 sequence is CASSPYQGFDQPQHF. The CDR3 nucleotides read TGTGCCAGCTCACCTTACCAGGGGTTCGATCAGCCCCAGCATTTT.

The gene calls are TRBV6-5 and TRBJ2-3; TRBD2 might be the D (6 bases). The germline V gene encodes CDR1 MNHEY and CDR2 SVGAGI. V was clipped by 6 bases and J by 1 base, with 8 bases between them. The length of the CDR3 is 13 residues. The CDR3 nucleotides are TGTGCCAGCAGGCGGGGAGGCACAGATACGCAGTATTTT. Its translation is CASRRGGTDTQYF.